The sequence of this T cell receptor beta chain was determined in a study of blood T cell repertoires in COVID-19. As for the study in general: Donors in the United States, Italy and Spain gave samples during acute or convalescent COVID-19. Sources were T cells, B-cell-depleted T cells, or PBMCs; the material itself was cDNA or gDNA.

The CDR3 spans 15 residues. Looked up from germline, CDR1 is LNHDA and CDR2 is SQIVND (reference sequence). The germline V and J ends were trimmed by 3 bases and 0 bases, with 11 bases remaining between them. Authors' data handling: Amplification of reference gene primers was used by the study to estimate nucleated cell counts. The data were produced by immunoSEQ multiplex PCR, yet TCRdb's version contains in-frame clones alone and is incomplete. That table is the source of V, J and clone size, and D and trimming were worked out from the DNA. The sample consists of roughly 86,000 clones, around 85% of them appearing once. It was during active infection that Seattle patients were enrolled and then longitudinally followed.

The source of this sequence is a woman of 80 years or more with COVID-19, enrolled during active disease. V and J are TRBV19 and TRBJ1-2; D possibly corresponds to TRBD1 (5 bases). The sequencing sample was made of peripheral blood. DNA of the CDR3: TGTGCCAGTAGTATTGAAGGGGTTCCTAACTATGGCTACACCTTC. This gives the protein CASSIEGVPNYGYTF.